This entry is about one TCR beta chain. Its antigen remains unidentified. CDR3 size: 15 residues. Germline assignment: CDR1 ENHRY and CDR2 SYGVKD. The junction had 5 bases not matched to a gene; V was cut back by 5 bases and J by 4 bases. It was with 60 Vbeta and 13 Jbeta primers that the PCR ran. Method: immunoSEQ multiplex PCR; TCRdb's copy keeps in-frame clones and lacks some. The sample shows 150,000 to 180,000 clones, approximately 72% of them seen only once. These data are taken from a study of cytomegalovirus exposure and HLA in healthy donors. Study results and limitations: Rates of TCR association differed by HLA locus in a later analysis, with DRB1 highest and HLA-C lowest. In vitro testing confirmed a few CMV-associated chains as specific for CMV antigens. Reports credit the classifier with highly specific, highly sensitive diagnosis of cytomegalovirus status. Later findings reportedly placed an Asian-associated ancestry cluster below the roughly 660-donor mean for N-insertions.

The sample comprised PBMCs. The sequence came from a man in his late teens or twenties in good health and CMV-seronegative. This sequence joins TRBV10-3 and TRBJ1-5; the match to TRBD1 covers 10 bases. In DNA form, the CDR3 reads TGTGCCATCAGTCCCGGGACAGGGGTTAATCAGCCCCAGCATTTT. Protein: CAISPGTGVNQPQHF.